This T cell receptor beta chain was captured in a study of blood T cells in healthy people across ages. CDR1 and CDR2 from the germline V gene are KGHSH and LQKENI. This CDR3 spans 13 amino acids. V was cut by 8 bases and J by 2 bases, with 11 bases left in between. This clonotype has more than one count but fewer than ten. It was with a sample-barcoded 5' primer and a J-beta primer mix that a second PCR of about 7 to 12 cycles was run. TCRdb analysed the 5' RACE reads with MiXCR anew, one entry per CDR3 protein. The table shows nearly 1 million distinct CDR3 sequences, with approximately 50% occurring only once.

The source of this sequence is a woman aged 55-70 years in good health. Sequencing was done on a sample of blood. This sequence joins TRBV18 and TRBJ2-3; D is undetermined. DNA of the CDR3: TGTGCCAGCATTAGGGAACACACAGATACGCAGTATTTT. This codes for CASIREHTDTQYF.